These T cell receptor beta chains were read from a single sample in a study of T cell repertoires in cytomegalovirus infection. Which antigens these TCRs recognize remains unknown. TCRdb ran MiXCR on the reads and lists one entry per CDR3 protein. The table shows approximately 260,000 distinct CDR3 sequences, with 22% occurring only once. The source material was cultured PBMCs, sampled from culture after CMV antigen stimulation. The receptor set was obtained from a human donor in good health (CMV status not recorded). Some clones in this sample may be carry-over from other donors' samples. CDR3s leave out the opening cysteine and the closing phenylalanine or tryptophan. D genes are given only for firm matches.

ASSVVAGGFPSSYNEQF,TRBD2,TRBJ2-1,TRBV9
ASSYPAVEPNTEAF,-,TRBJ1-1,TRBV2
ASSQGIAQSSYNEQF,-,TRBJ2-1,TRBV4-3
SVRKGQGTSSTDTQY,TRBD1,TRBJ2-3,TRBV29-1
ASTGGTDTQY,-,TRBJ2-3,TRBV12-3/TRBV12-4
ASSQAVTSGSEYTQY,TRBD2,TRBJ2-3,TRBV4-1
ASSLGRQQY,-,TRBJ2-3,TRBV28
ASSLMKGPYGYT,-,TRBJ1-2,TRBV6-5
ASSIDAFNEQF,-,TRBJ2-1,TRBV19
ASSFTAFSGNTIY,-,TRBJ1-3,TRBV7-2
ASSLGLAGGTHNEQF,TRBD2,TRBJ2-1,TRBV7-9
ASSSLDWRNEQF,-,TRBJ2-1,TRBV7-9
SARDLRETGDGETQY,-,TRBJ2-5,TRBV20-1
ASSDMLAGVLETQY,TRBD2,TRBJ2-5,TRBV2
ASSPEKLPNTEAF,-,TRBJ1-1,TRBV18
ASSLARASGETQY,-,TRBJ2-5,TRBV7-2
ASSLRTANTDTQY,-,TRBJ2-3,TRBV5-4
ASSLSSGTGTEAF,TRBD1,TRBJ1-1,TRBV7-8
ASSPDHSGRRNEQF,TRBD2,TRBJ2-1,TRBV4-1
ASSYKRSNTEAF,-,TRBJ1-1,TRBV7-2
ASSQDIRLYEQY,-,TRBJ2-7,TRBV4-1
ASSLTRRTGELF,-,TRBJ2-2,TRBV12-3/TRBV12-4
ASSRPSSYEQY,-,TRBJ2-7,TRBV6-2/TRBV6-3
SAVPGNYGYT,-,TRBJ1-2,TRBV29-1
AIAEGYNEQF,-,TRBJ2-1,TRBV10-3
ASSHQQGATTNEKLF,TRBD1,TRBJ1-4,TRBV4-2
ASKWDPTSREQY,-,TRBJ2-7,TRBV6-5
ASSLGRETSPGYT,-,TRBJ1-2,TRBV5-4
ASSLVGSVYSNQPQH,-,TRBJ1-5,TRBV7-2
ASTREPNSPLH,-,TRBJ1-6,TRBV5-1
ASSKLAASSGNTIY,-,TRBJ1-3,TRBV19
ASSLEVSTDTQY,-,TRBJ2-3,TRBV7-2
AWSVLAGVGDTQY,TRBD2,TRBJ2-3,TRBV30
ASSPFSANEQF,-,TRBJ2-1,TRBV18
ASSVEGGSPGKETQY,-,TRBJ2-5,TRBV9
ASSLDREGRGDTQY,TRBD2,TRBJ2-3,TRBV7-9
ASSIPREVGELF,-,TRBJ2-2,TRBV7-2
ASSPRERNEQY,-,TRBJ2-7,TRBV7-8
ASGGWGSTDTQY,-,TRBJ2-3,TRBV7-2
ASSWGTVTDTQY,TRBD1,TRBJ2-3,TRBV28
ATLDTNSYNEQY,-,-,TRBV10-2
ASSQWGIQETQY,-,TRBJ2-5,TRBV7-9
ASSQEGTGNSPLH,TRBD1,TRBJ1-6,TRBV4-1
ASSPIFGNTIY,-,TRBJ1-3,TRBV7-2
ASSPSGSGLNEQF,TRBD2,TRBJ2-1,TRBV4-2